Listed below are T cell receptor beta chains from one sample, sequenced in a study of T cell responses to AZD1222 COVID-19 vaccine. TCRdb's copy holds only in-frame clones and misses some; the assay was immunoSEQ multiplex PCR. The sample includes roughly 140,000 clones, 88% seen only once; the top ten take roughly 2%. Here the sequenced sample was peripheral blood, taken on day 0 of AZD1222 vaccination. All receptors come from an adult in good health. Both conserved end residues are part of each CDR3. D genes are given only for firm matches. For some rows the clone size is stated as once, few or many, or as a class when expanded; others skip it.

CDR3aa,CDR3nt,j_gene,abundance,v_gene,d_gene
CASPGERGFLYNEQFF,TGTGCCAGCCCGGGGGAGAGAGGGTTTCTGTACAATGAGCAGTTCTTC,TRBJ2-1,once,TRBV7-9,.
CASRDGTGELFF,TGTGCCAGCAGGGACGGCACCGGGGAGCTGTTTTTT,TRBJ2-2,.,TRBV6-5,.
CASSDPGGQFF,TGTGCCAGCTCAGATCCGGGAGGACAGTTCTTC,TRBJ2-1,.,TRBV27,TRBD2
CASSPQGYYGYTF,TGTGCCAGCAGCCCCCAGGGATACTATGGCTACACCTTC,TRBJ1-2,.,TRBV14,.
CASRSFLNTGELFF,TGTGCCAGTAGAAGCTTCCTGAACACCGGGGAGCTGTTTTTT,TRBJ2-2,.,TRBV19,.
CASRGPRGNTEAFF,TGTGCCAGCAGAGGGCCCAGGGGGAACACTGAAGCTTTCTTT,TRBJ1-1,once,TRBV11-3,.
CASSVEAAGGFYEQYF,TGTGCCAGCAGCGTAGAGGCAGCGGGAGGATTCTACGAGCAGTACTTC,TRBJ2-7,.,TRBV9,TRBD2
CASSYYPQGGEQYF,TGTGCCAGCAGTTACTACCCACAGGGAGGCGAGCAGTACTTC,TRBJ2-7,.,TRBV6-6,.
CASSYFRGGNSPLHF,TGTGCCAGCAGTTACTTCAGGGGAGGAAATTCACCCCTCCACTTT,TRBJ1-6,once,TRBV6-2/TRBV6-3,.
CASSLWQAYNEQFF,TGTGCCAGCAGTTTATGGCAGGCATACAATGAGCAGTTCTTC,TRBJ2-1,.,TRBV27,.
CASSTGRETQYF,TGTGCCAGTTCCACAGGGAGGGAGACCCAGTACTTC,TRBJ2-5,.,TRBV19,.
CATSRRSGKNNEQFF,TGTGCCACCTCACGGCGGAGCGGCAAAAACAATGAGCAGTTCTTC,TRBJ2-1,.,TRBV6-5,.
CASSLEELSSYEQYF,TGTGCCAGCAGTTTGGAGGAGTTGAGCTCCTACGAGCAGTACTTC,TRBJ2-7,.,TRBV27,.
CASSQEMGLGGYGYTF,TGCGCCAGCAGCCAAGAAATGGGCCTCGGGGGCTATGGCTACACCTTC,TRBJ1-2,.,TRBV4-3,.
CASSPMTANPSGANVLTF,TGTGCCAGCTCACCTATGACAGCTAACCCCTCTGGGGCCAACGTCCTGACTTTC,TRBJ2-6,.,TRBV18,.
CASCRDENYGYTF,TGTGCCAGTTGCAGGGACGAAAACTATGGCTACACCTTC,TRBJ1-2,.,TRBV19,.
CASRRDGVTEAFF,TGTGCCAGCAGACGGGACGGGGTCACTGAAGCTTTCTTT,TRBJ1-1,.,TRBV12-3/TRBV12-4,.
CASSLGSPDREKLFF,TGTGCCAGCAGCTTAGGTTCGCCGGATCGGGAAAAACTGTTTTTT,TRBJ1-4,.,TRBV7-9,.
CASSLPGTSQETQYF,TGTGCCAGCAGTTTACCGGGAACCAGCCAAGAGACCCAGTACTTC,TRBJ2-5,.,TRBV28,.
CASSVEASVNYEQYF,TGTGCCAGCAGCGTAGAGGCTAGCGTGAACTACGAGCAGTACTTC,TRBJ2-7,.,TRBV9,.
CASSLASGYEQYF,TGTGCCAGCAGCCTAGCATCAGGCTACGAGCAGTACTTC,TRBJ2-7,.,TRBV5-6,.
CASRSQLNTEAFF,TGTGCCAGCAGATCACAGCTGAACACTGAAGCTTTCTTT,TRBJ1-1,.,TRBV12-3/TRBV12-4,.
CASSEGTGGADTQYF,TGTGCCAGCAGCGAGGGGACAGGAGGAGCAGATACGCAGTATTTT,TRBJ2-3,.,TRBV11-2,TRBD1
CASSIGAGGTNGYTF,TGTGCCAGTAGTATAGGGGCAGGGGGCACGAATGGCTACACCTTC,TRBJ1-2,.,TRBV19,TRBD1
CASTLAGPTEAFF,TGCGCCTCCACCCTGGCGGGGCCCACTGAAGCTTTCTTT,TRBJ1-1,once,TRBV5-1,.
CASSKDRTGEETQYF,TGTGCCAGCAGCAAAGATCGGACAGGTGAAGAGACCCAGTACTTC,TRBJ2-5,.,TRBV21-1,.
CASSRNTEAFF,TGTGCCAGCAGCCGGAACACTGAAGCTTTCTTT,TRBJ1-1,.,TRBV14,.
CASSLESTGEKLFF,TGTGCCAGCAGCTTAGAGAGCACGGGCGAAAAACTGTTTTTT,TRBJ1-4,once,TRBV11-3,.
CASSQGLAGEYGGNEQFF,TGCGCCAGCAGCCAAGGATTAGCGGGAGAATATGGGGGTAATGAGCAGTTCTTC,TRBJ2-1,.,TRBV4-3,TRBD2
CASSTAMPGPDARRKETQYF,TGTGCCAGCTCAACAGCCATGCCTGGCCCGGACGCAAGACGAAAAGAGACCCAGTACTTC,TRBJ2-5,once,TRBV18,.
CASRAVNTGELFF,TGTGCCAGCAGGGCAGTTAACACCGGGGAGCTGTTTTTT,TRBJ2-2,.,TRBV28,.
CASSVTGGPETQYF,TGTGCCAGCAGCGTAACGGGAGGGCCAGAGACCCAGTACTTC,TRBJ2-5,.,TRBV5-7,TRBD2
CASSFLTGTGILSNEKLFF,TGTGCCAGCAGCTTCCTTACCGGGACAGGGATCTTATCTAATGAAAAACTGTTTTTT,TRBJ1-4,.,TRBV11-2,TRBD1
CASSLSVLAGGEQYF,TGTGCCAGCAGTTTATCCGTACTAGCGGGCGGCGAGCAGTACTTC,TRBJ2-7,few,TRBV27,TRBD2
CASSQAAASTDTQYF,TGTGCCAGCAGCCAAGCGGCGGCTAGCACAGATACGCAGTATTTT,TRBJ2-3,.,TRBV3-1/TRBV3-2,.
CASSFPPSGTGGEQFF,TGTGCCAGCAGTTTTCCTCCCTCTGGGACAGGAGGTGAGCAGTTCTTC,TRBJ2-1,.,TRBV28,TRBD1
CSASDRAPNSPLHF,TGCAGTGCGAGTGACAGGGCCCCTAATTCACCCCTCCACTTT,TRBJ1-6,.,TRBV20-1,TRBD1
CASSLGLGTSGRVGEQFF,TGTGCCAGCAGCTTAGGACTGGGGACTAGCGGGAGGGTGGGAGAGCAGTTCTTC,TRBJ2-1,.,TRBV11-2,TRBD2
CASSSRGLTYYGYTF,TGTGCCAGCAGCTCCAGGGGGCTCACCTACTATGGCTACACCTTC,TRBJ1-2,.,TRBV7-8,TRBD1
CASSLRLQGANVLTF,TGTGCCAGCAGCCTCAGGCTTCAGGGGGCCAACGTCCTGACTTTC,TRBJ2-6,.,TRBV14,.
CASLRADTQYF,TGTGCCAGCCTCAGGGCAGATACGCAGTATTTT,TRBJ2-3,.,TRBV6-1,.
CASSFGTDLAKNIQYF,TGTGCCAGCAGCTTTGGGACGGACCTAGCCAAAAACATTCAGTACTTC,TRBJ2-4,once,TRBV5-4,.
CASSALTTSQETQYF,TGCGCCAGCAGCGCTCTGACTACCTCTCAAGAGACCCAGTACTTC,TRBJ2-5,.,TRBV4-1,.
CASSGPGTGNHEQYF,TGTGCCAGCAGTGGTCCCGGGACAGGGAACCACGAGCAGTACTTC,TRBJ2-7,.,TRBV2,TRBD1
CASSLDSLTGNQPQHF,TGTGCCAGTAGCCTTGACTCACTAACGGGCAATCAGCCCCAGCATTTT,TRBJ1-5,.,TRBV19,.